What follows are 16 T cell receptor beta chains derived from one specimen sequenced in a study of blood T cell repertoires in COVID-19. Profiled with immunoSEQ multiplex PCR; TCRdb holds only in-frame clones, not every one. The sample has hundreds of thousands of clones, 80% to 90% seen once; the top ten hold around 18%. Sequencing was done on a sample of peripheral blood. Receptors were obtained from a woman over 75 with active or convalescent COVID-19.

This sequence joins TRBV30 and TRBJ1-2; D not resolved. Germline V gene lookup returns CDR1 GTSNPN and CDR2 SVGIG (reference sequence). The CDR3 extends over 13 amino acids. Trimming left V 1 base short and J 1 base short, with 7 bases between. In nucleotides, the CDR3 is TGTGCCTGGAGTGGAGGGAATAACTATGGCTACACCTTC. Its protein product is CAWSGGNNYGYTF.

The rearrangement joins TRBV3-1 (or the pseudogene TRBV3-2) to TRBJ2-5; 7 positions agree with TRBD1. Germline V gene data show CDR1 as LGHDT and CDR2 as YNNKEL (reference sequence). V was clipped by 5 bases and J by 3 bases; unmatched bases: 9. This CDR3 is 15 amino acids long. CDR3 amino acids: CASSNRQGNEETQYF. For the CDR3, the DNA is TGTGCCAGCAGCAACCGACAGGGCAATGAAGAGACCCAGTACTTC.

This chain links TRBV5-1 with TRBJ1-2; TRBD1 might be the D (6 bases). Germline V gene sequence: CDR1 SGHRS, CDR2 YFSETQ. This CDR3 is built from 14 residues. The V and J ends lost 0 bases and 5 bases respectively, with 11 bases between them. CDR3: CASSLEGEGYGYTF. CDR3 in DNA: TGCGCCAGCAGCTTGGAGGGGGAAGGGTATGGCTACACCTTC. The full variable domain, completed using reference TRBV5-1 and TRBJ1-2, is KAGVTQTPRYLIKTRGQQVTLSCSPISGHRSVSWYQQTPGQGLQFLFEYFSETQRNKGNFPGRFSGRQFSNSRSEMNVSTLELGDSALYLCASSLEGEGYGYTFGSGTRLTVV.

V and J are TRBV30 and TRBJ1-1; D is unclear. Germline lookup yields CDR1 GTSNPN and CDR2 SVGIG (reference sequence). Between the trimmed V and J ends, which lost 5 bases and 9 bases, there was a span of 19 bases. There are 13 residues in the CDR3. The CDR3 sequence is CAWGKLGWVQAFF. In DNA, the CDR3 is TGTGCCTGGGGCAAACTGGGCTGGGTCCAAGCTTTCTTT.

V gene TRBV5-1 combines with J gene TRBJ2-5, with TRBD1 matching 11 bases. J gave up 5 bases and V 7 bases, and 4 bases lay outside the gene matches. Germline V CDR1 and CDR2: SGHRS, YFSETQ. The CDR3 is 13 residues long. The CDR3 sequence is CASGTGGSETQYF. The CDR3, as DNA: TGCGCCAGCGGGACAGGGGGATCGGAGACCCAGTACTTC.

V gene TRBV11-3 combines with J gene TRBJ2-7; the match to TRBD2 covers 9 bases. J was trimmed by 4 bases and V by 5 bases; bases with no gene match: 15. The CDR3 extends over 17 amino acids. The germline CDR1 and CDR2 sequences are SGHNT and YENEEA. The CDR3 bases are TGTGCCAGCAGCATAGGAGGGACGGCGGGGGGGAAGTACGAGCAGTACTTC. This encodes CASSIGGTAGGKYEQYF.

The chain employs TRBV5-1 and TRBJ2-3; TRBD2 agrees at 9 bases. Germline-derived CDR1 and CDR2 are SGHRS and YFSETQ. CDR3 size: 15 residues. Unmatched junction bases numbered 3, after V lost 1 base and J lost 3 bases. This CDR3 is CASSLPSGKTDTQYF. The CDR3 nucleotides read TGCGCCAGCAGCTTGCCTAGCGGGAAGACAGATACGCAGTATTTT.

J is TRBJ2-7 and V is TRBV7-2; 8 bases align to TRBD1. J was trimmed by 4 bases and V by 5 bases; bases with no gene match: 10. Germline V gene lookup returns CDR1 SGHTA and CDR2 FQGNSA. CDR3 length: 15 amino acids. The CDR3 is CASSADGQGLYEQYF. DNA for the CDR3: TGTGCCAGCAGCGCTGACGGACAGGGTCTGTACGAGCAGTACTTC.

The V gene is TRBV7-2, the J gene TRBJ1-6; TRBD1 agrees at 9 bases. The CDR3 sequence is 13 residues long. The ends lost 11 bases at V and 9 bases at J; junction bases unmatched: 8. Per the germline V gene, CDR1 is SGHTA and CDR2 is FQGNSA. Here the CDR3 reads CAEGQGRGSPLHF. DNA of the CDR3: TGTGCCGAGGGACAGGGCAGAGGTTCACCCCTCCACTTT. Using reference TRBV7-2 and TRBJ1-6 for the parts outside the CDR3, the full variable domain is GAGVSQSPSNKVTEKGKDVELRCDPISGHTALYWYRQSLGQGLEFLIYFQGNSAPDKSGLPSDRFSAERTGGSVSTLTIQRTQQEDSAVYLCAEGQGRGSPLHFGNGTRLTVT.

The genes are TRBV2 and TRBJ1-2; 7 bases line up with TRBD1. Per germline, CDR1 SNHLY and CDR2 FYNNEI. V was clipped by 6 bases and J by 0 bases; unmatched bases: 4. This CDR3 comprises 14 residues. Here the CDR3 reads CASRGDSPNYGYTF. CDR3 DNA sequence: TGTGCCAGCAGGGGGGACAGCCCTAACTATGGCTACACCTTC.

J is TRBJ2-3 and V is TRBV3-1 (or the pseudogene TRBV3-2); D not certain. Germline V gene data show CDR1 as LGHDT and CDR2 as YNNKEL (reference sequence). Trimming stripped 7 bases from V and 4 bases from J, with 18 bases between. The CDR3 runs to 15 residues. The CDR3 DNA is TGTGCCAGCACCTCAAACAGAGCAGCCCCAGATACGCAGTATTTT. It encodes CASTSNRAAPDTQYF.

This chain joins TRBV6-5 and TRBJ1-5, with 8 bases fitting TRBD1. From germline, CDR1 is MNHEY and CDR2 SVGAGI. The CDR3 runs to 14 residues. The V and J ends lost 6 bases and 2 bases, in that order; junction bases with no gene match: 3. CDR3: CASRGQGGNQPQHF. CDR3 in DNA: TGTGCCAGCAGAGGACAGGGTGGCAATCAGCCCCAGCATTTT.

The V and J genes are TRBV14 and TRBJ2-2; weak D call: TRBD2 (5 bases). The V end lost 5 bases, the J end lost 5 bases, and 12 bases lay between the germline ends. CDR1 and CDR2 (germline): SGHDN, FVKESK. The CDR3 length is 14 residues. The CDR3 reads CASSGGGQTGELFF. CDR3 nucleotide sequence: TGTGCCAGCAGCGGAGGTGGGCAGACCGGGGAGCTGTTTTTT.

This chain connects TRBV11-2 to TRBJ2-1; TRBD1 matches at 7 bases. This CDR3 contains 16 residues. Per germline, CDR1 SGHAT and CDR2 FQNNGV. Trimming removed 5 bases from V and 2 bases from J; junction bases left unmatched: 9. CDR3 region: CASSPIRGPTYNEQFF. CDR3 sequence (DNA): TGTGCCAGCAGCCCAATTAGGGGGCCTACCTACAATGAGCAGTTCTTC.

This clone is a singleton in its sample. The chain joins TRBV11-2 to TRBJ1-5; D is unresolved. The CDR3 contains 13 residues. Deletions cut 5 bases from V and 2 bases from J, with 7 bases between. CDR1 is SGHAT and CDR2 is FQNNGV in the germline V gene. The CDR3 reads CASSPTGNQPQHF. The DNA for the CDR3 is TGTGCCAGCAGCCCAACGGGCAATCAGCCCCAGCATTTT.

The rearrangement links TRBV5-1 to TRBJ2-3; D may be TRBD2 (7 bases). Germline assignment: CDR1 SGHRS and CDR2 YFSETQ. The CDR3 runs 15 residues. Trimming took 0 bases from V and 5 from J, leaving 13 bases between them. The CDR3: CASSLEGGQEDTQYF. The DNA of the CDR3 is TGCGCCAGCAGCTTGGAGGGGGGGCAAGAAGATACGCAGTATTTT.